A selection of T cell receptor beta chains follows, all from one sample in a study of regulatory T cells in long-lasting Graves disease. TCRdb reanalysed the multiplex PCR reads using MiXCR and keeps one entry per CDR3 protein. This sample has roughly 470,000 distinct CDR3 sequences, with less than 25% found just once. Sequenced here: peripheral blood mononuclear cells (PBMCs), sampled when the disease was refractory, from a patient treated with antithyroid drugs. These receptor sequences come from a female donor with Graves disease. Both conserved end residues are part of each CDR3. The D gene is left open where the match is weak. Clone size is stated in some rows and not others, as once, few, many or a class when expanded.

d_gene	abundance	v_gene	j_gene	CDR3aa	CDR3nt
TRBD1	few	TRBV9	TRBJ1-5	CASSVVVGTEHNQPQHF	TGTGCCAGCAGCGTAGTTGTTGGGACAGAGCATAATCAGCCCCAGCATTTT
TRBD1	-	TRBV7-2	TRBJ1-2	CASSPRTLRQGNYGYTF	TGTGCCAGCTCTCCGAGAACGTTGCGACAGGGGAACTATGGCTACACCTTC
TRBD2	many	TRBV28	TRBJ2-7	CASSQTGGLVFEQYF	TGTGCCAGCAGTCAAACGGGAGGACTAGTTTTCGAGCAGTACTTC
-	many	TRBV11-2	TRBJ1-1	CASSEGWGEAFF	TGTGCCAGCAGCGAAGGGTGGGGGGAAGCTTTCTTT
-	-	TRBV19	TRBJ2-2	CASTDARNTGELFF	TGTGCCAGTACCGATGCACGGAACACCGGGGAGCTGTTTTTT
-	-	TRBV9	TRBJ2-2	CASSVAGVNTGELFF	TGTGCCAGCAGCGTAGCAGGAGTCAACACCGGGGAGCTGTTTTTT
-	many	TRBV27	TRBJ1-1	CASSPMWTHMNTEAFF	TGTGCCAGCAGTCCTATGTGGACACACATGAACACTGAAGCTTTCTTT
-	many	TRBV5-1	TRBJ1-1	CASSEGVMNTEAFF	TGCGCCAGCTCAGAGGGGGTGATGAACACTGAAGCTTTCTTT
-	many	TRBV6-1	TRBJ1-5	CASTPHYPPGQPQHF	TGTGCCAGCACCCCACATTATCCGCCGGGTCAGCCCCAGCATTTT
-	many	TRBV5-1	TRBJ2-7	CASSTSGTYEQYF	TGTGCCAGCAGCACGAGCGGCACCTACGAGCAGTACTTC
TRBD1	many	TRBV28	TRBJ1-2	CASSLTGTGGGYTF	TGTGCCAGCAGTTTGACCGGGACAGGGGGAGGCTACACCTTC
TRBD1	many	TRBV28	TRBJ1-4	CASSLGGSGGEKLFF	TGTGCCAGCAGCTTAGGGGGCTCCGGCGGGGAAAAACTGTTTTTT
-	many	TRBV6-1	TRBJ2-7	CASSRRQYYEQYF	TGTGCCAGCAGTAGAAGACAGTACTACGAGCAGTACTTC
TRBD1	-	TRBV6-2/TRBV6-3	TRBJ2-7	CASSYSVRQGDYEQYF	TGTGCCAGCAGTTACTCGGTACGACAGGGGGACTACGAGCAGTACTTC
-	many	TRBV2	TRBJ2-5	CASRGADGQKEAQYF	TGTGCCAGCAGGGGGGCGGACGGGCAGAAAGAGGCCCAGTACTTC
-	many	TRBV28	TRBJ2-4	CASSLVGGPVAKNIQYF	TGTGCCAGCAGTTTAGTCGGGGGGCCAGTAGCCAAAAACATTCAGTACTTC
TRBD2	few	TRBV20-1	TRBJ2-7	CTARTTSANEQYF	TGCACTGCTAGAACGACTAGCGCCAACGAGCAGTACTTC